The 5 T cell receptor beta chains below all came from one sample that was sequenced in a study of blood T cell repertoires in COVID-19. Some clones are missing from TCRdb's copy, which holds only in-frame ones; the method was immunoSEQ multiplex PCR. Of tens of thousands of clones listed, just over 90% are singletons. Sequencing was performed on peripheral blood. These receptors came from a male donor with active COVID-19.

The chain uses TRBV7-3 and TRBJ2-2; 9 bases are a match to TRBD2. The CDR3 has 15 amino acids. Germline CDR1 SGHTA, CDR2 FQGTGA. Losses at the gene ends were 5 bases for V and 4 bases for J; bases not matched to a gene: 5. The CDR3 DNA reads TGTGCCAGCAGCCCAGCGGGGGGCGGCACCGGGGAGCTGTTTTTT. This sequence encodes CASSPAGGGTGELFF.

This sequence joins TRBV19 and TRBJ2-3; 11 positions agree with TRBD2. With 2 bases clipped from V and 8 bases from J, the junction kept 9 bases outside the gene matches. This CDR3 region has 16 residues. Germline V gene lookup returns CDR1 LNHDA and CDR2 SQIVND (reference sequence). The DNA of the CDR3 is TGTGCCAGTAGTATACGACTAGCGGGGACGACGGGTACGCAGTATTTT. Translation: CASSIRLAGTTGTQYF.

This clone was counted a single time. V is TRBV9 and J is TRBJ2-1; D unclear. The germline gives CDR1 SGDLS, CDR2 YYNGEE. The ends were cut back, 0 bases at V and 1 base at J, with 8 bases in the middle. CDR3 length: 15 residues. The CDR3 DNA follows: TGTGCCAGCAGCGTAGTAACTAATTCCTACAATGAGCAGTTCTTC. This sequence encodes CASSVVTNSYNEQFF.

The V gene is TRBV5-1, the J gene TRBJ2-3; 7 nucleotides match TRBD1. Germline CDR1 is SGHRS and CDR2 is YFSETQ. The CDR3 spans 15 residues. J lost 1 base, V lost 4 bases, and 6 bases had no gene match. CDR3 sequence: CASSTGTAGTDTQYF. CDR3 DNA: TGCGCCAGCAGCACCGGGACAGCGGGCACAGATACGCAGTATTTT.

This clone appeared a single time. This chain uses TRBV4-2 with TRBJ2-3; TRBD1 matches at 7 bases. V dropped 0 bases and J dropped 4; count of bases not matched to a gene: 4. Germline V lookup: CDR1 LGHNA, CDR2 YNFKEQ. The CDR3 loop spans 15 amino acids. The CDR3 nucleotides are TGTGCCAGCAGCCAAGATCAAGGGGGCGCAGATACGCAGTATTTT. Amino acid sequence: CASSQDQGGADTQYF.